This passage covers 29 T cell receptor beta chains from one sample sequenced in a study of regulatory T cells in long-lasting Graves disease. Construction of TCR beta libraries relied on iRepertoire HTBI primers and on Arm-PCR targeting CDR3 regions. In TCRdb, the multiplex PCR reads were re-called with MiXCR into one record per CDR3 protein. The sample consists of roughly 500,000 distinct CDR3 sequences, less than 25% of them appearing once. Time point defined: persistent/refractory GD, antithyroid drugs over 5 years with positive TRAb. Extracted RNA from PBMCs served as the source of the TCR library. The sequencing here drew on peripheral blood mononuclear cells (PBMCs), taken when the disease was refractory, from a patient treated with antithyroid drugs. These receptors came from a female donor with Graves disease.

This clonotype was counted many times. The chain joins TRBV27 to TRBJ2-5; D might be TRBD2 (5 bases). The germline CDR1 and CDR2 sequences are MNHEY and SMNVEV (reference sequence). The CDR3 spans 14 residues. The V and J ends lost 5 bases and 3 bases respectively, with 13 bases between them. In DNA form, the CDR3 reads TGTGCCAGCAGTATACTAGGCCCCGAAGAGACCCAGTACTTC. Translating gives CASSILGPEETQYF.

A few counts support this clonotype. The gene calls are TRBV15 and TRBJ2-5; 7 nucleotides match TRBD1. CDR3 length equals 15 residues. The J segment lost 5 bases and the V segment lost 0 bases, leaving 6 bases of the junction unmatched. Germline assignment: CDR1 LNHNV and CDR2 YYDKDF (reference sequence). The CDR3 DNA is TGTGCCACCAGCAGAGATCGAGCACAGGGGGAGACCCAGTACTTC. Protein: CATSRDRAQGETQYF.

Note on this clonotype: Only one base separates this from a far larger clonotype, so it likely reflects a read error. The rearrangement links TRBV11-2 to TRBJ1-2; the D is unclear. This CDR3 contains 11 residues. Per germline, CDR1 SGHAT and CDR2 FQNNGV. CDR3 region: CAGSPVYGYTF. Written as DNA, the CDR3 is TGTGCCGGCAGCCCTGTCTATGGCTACACCTTC.

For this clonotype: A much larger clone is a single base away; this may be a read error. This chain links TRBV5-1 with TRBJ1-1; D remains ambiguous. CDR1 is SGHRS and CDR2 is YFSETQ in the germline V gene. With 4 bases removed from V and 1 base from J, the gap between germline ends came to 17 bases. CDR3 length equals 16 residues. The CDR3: CASSATQVVQNTEAFF. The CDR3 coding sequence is TGCGCCAGCAGCGCCACGCAGGTGGTTCAGAACACTGAAGCTTTCTTT.

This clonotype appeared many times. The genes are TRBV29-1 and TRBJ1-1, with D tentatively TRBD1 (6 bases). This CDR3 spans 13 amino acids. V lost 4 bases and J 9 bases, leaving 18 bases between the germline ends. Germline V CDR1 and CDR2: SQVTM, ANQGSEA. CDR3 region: CSVANNVGAKAFF. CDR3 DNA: TGCAGCGTTGCCAACAACGTGGGGGCGAAAGCTTTCTTT.

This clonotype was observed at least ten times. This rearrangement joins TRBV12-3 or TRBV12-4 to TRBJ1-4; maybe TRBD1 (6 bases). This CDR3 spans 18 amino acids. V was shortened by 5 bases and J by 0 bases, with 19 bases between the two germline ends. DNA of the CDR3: TGTGCCAGCAGTCCCTATTGGGGGCCCACTGCAACTAATGAAAAACTGTTTTTT. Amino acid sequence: CASSPYWGPTATNEKLFF.

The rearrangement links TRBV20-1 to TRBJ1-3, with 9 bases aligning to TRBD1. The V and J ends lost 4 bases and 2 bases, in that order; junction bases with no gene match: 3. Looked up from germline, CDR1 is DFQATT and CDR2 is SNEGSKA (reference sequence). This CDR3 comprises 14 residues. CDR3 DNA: TGCAGTGCTACCGGGACAGGGACTGGAAACACCATATATTTT. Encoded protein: CSATGTGTGNTIYF.

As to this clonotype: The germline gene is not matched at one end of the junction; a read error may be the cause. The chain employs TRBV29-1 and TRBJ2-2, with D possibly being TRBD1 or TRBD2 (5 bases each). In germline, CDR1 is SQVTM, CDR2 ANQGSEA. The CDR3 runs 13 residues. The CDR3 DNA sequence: TGCAGCGTTGTGACAGATCCCGCCGGGAAGCTGTTTTTT. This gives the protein CSVVTDPAGKLFF.

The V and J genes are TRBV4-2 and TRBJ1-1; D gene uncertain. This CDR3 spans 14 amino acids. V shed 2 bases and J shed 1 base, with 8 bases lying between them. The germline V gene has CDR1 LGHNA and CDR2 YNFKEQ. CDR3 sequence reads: CASSQLTSNTEAFF. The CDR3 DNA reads TGTGCCAGCAGCCAATTGACCTCGAACACTGAAGCTTTCTTT.

The DNA of the CDR3 is TGCGCCAGCAAGGACACCTTGGGACAAAATCAGCCCCAGCATTTT. Its translation: CASKDTLGQNQPQHF. This rearrangement joins TRBV10-2 to TRBJ1-5; D is perhaps TRBD1 (6 bases). The CDR3 is made up of 15 amino acids. V gave up 7 bases and J gave up 4 bases, with 17 bases separating them. Germline CDR1 and CDR2: WSHSY and SAAADI.

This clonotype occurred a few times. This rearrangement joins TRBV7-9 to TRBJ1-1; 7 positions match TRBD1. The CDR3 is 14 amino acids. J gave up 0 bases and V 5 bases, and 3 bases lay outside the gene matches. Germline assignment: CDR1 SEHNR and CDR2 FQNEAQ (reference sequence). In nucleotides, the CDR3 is TGTGCCAGCAGCACGACAGGGATGAACACTGAAGCTTTCTTT. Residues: CASSTTGMNTEAFF. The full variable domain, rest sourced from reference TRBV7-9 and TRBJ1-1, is DTGVSQNPRHKITKRGQNVTFRCDPISEHNRLYWYRQTLGQGPEFLTYFQNEAQLEKSRLLSDRFSAERPKGSFSTLEIQRTEQGDSAMYLCASSTTGMNTEAFFGQGTRLTVV.

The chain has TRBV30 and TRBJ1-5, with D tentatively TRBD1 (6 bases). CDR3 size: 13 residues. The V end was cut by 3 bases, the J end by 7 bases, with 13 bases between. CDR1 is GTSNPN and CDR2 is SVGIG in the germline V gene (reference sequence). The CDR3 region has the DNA TGTGCCTGGAGCGAGGGGGTTGGACAGCCCCAGCATTTT. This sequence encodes CAWSEGVGQPQHF. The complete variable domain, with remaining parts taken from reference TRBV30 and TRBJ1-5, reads SQTIHQWPATLVQPVGSPLSLECTVEGTSNPNLYWYRQAAGRGLQLLFYSVGIGQISSEVPQNLSASRPQDRQFILSSKKLLLSDSGFYLCAWSEGVGQPQHFGDGTRLSIL.

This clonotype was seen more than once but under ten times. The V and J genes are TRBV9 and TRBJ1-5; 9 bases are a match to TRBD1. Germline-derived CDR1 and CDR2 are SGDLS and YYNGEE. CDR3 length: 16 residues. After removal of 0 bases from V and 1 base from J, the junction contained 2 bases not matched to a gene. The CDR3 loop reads CASSVADRGSNQPQHF. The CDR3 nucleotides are TGTGCCAGCAGCGTAGCCGACAGGGGGAGCAATCAGCCCCAGCATTTT.

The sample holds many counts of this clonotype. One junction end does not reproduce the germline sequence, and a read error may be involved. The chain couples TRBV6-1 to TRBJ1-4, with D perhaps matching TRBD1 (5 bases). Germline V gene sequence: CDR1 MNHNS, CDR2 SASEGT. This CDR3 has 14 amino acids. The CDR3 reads CAGSKGRRIEKLFF. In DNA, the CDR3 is TGTGCCGGCAGTAAGGGGAGACGGATTGAAAAACTGTTTTTT.

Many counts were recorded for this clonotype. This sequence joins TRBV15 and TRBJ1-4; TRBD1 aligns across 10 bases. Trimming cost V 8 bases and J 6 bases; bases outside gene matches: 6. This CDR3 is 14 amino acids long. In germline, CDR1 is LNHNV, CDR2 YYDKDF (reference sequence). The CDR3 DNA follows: TGTGCCACCGGTACCGGGACAGGGGATGAAAAACTGTTTTTT. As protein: CATGTGTGDEKLFF. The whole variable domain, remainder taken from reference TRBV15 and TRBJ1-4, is DAMVIQNPRYQVTQFGKPVTLSCSQTLNHNVMYWYQQKSSQAPKLLFHYYDKDFNNEADTPDNFQSRRPNTSFCFLDIRSPGLGDTAMYLCATGTGTGDEKLFFGSGTQLSVL.

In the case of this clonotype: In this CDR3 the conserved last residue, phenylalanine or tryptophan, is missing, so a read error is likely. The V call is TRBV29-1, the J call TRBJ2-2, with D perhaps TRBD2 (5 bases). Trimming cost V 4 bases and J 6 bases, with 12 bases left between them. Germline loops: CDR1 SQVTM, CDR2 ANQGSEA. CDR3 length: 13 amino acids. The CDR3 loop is CSVALGAAGELFL. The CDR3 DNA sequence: TGCAGCGTTGCCCTGGGAGCAGCCGGGGAGCTGTTTCTT.

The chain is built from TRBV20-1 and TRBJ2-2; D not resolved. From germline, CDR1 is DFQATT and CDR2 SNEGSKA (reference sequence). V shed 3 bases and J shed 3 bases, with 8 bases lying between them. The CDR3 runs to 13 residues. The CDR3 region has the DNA TGCAGTGCTAGCCCCGGGTACACCGGGGAGCTGTTTTTT. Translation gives CSASPGYTGELFF.

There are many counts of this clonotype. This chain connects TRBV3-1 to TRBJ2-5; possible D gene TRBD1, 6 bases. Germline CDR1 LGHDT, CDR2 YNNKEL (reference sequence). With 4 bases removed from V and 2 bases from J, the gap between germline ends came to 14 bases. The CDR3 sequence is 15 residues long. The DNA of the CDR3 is TGTGCCAGCAGCCGAGGACCCACAGGGCAAGAGACCCAGTACTTC. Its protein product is CASSRGPTGQETQYF.

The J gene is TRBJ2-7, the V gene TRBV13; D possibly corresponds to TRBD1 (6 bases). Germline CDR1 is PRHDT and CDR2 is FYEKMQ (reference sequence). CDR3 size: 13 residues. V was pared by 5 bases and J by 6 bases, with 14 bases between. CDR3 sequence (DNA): TGTGCCAGCAGCCTCAAGGACAGTAGCGAGCAGTACTTC. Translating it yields CASSLKDSSEQYF.

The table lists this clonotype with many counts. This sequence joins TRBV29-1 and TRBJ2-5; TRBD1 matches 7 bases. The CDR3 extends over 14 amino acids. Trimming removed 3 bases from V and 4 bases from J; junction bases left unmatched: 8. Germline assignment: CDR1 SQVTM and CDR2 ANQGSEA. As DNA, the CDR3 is TGCAGCGTTGATCTGCAGGGGGTAGGAGAGACCCAGTACTTC. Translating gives CSVDLQGVGETQYF.

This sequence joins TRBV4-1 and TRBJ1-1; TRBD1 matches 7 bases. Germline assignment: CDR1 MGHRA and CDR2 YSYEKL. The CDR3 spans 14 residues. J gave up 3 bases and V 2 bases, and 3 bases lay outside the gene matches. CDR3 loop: CASSQLTGDTEAFF. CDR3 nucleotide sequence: TGCGCCAGCAGCCAACTCACAGGGGACACTGAAGCTTTCTTT.

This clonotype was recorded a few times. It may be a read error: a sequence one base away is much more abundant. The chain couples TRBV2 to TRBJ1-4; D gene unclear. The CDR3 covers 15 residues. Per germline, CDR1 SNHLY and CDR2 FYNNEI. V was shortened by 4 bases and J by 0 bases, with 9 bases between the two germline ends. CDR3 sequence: CASSAAQATNEKLFF. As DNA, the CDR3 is TGTGCCAGCAGTGCAGCACAAGCAACTAATGAAAAACTGTTTTTT. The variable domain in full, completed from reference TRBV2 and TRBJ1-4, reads EPEVTQTPSHQVTQMGQEVILRCVPISNHLYFYWYRQILGQKVEFLVSFYNNEISEKSEIFDDQFSVERPDGSNFTLKIRSTKLEDSAMYFCASSAAQATNEKLFFGSGTQLSVL.

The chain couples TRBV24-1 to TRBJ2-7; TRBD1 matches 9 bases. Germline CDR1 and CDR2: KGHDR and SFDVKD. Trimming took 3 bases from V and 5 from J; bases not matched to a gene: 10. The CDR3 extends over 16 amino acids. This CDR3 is CATSDAPGTGYDEQYF. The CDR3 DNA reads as TGTGCCACCAGTGATGCCCCCGGGACAGGGTACGACGAGCAGTACTTC.

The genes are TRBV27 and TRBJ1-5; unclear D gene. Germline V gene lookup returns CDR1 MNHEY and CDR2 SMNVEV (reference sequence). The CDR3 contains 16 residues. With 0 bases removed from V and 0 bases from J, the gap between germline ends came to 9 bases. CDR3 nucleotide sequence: TGTGCCAGCAGTTTATCAGGGCCCCTTAGCAATCAGCCCCAGCATTTT. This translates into CASSLSGPLSNQPQHF.

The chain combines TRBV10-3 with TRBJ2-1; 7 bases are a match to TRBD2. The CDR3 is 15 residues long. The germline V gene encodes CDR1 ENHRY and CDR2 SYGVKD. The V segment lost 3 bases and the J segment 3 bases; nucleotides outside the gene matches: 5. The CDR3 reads CAISDGLADYNEQFF. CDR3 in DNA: TGTGCCATCAGTGATGGGCTAGCGGACTACAATGAGCAGTTCTTC.

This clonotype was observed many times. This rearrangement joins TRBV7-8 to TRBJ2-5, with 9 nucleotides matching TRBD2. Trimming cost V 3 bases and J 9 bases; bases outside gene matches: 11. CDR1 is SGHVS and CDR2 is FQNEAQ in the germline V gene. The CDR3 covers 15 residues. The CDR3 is CASSLSAGGLGAQYF. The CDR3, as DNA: TGTGCCAGCAGCTTGTCAGCGGGAGGCCTGGGGGCCCAGTACTTC.

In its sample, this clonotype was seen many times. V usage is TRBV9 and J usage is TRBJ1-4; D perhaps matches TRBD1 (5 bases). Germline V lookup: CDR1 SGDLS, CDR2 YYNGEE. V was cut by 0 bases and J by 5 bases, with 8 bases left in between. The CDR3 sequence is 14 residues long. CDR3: CASSVDGANEKLFF. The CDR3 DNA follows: TGTGCCAGCAGCGTAGACGGGGCCAATGAAAAACTGTTTTTT.

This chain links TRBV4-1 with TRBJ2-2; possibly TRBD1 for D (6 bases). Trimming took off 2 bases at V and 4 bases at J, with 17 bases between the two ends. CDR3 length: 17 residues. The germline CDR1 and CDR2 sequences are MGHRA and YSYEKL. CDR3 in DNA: TGCGCCAGCAGCCAAAGCGTTGCCAGGGGTGTCACCGGGGAGCTGTTTTTT. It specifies CASSQSVARGVTGELFF.

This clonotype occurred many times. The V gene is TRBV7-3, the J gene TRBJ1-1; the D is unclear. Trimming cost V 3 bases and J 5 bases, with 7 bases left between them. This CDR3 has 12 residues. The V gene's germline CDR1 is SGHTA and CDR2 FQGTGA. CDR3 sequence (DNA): TGTGCCAGCAGCTTGGGGAAAACTGAAGCTTTCTTT. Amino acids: CASSLGKTEAFF.